Reported below is one T cell receptor (beta chain). Its antigen is not known. In the PCR, 60 Vbeta and 13 Jbeta primers were used. Data came from immunoSEQ multiplex PCR; TCRdb stores just in-frame clones and leaves some out. The data show 80,000 to 95,000 clones, 84% seen once. This entry comes from a study of cytomegalovirus exposure and HLA in healthy donors. Study-level results: It was approximately 170 TCR beta chains that were listed as cytomegalovirus-associated. About 90% or about 30% of the time was how often most TCR beta V segments were productive, according to an earlier analysis.

V was shortened by 4 bases and J by 2 bases, with 12 bases between the two germline ends. CDR3 length: 15 amino acids. CDR1 is SEHNR, CDR2 FQNEAQ, per germline (reference sequence). The clonotype was recovered from a woman between 18 and 29 years old in good health and CMV-seropositive. The sample consisted of PBMCs. This chain links TRBV7-9 with TRBJ1-5; possibly TRBD1 for D (6 bases). CDR3 sequence: CASSSLTGGNQPQHF. The CDR3 DNA sequence: TGTGCCAGCAGCTCACTGACAGGTGGCAATCAGCCCCAGCATTTT.